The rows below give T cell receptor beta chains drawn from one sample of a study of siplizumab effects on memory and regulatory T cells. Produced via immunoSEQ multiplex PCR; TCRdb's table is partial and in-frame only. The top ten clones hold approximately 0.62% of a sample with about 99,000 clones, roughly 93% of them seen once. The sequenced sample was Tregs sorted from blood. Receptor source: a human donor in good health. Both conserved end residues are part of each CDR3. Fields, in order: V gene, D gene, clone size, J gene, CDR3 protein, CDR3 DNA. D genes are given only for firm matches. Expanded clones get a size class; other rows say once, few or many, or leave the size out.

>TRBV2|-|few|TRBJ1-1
CASRGPGRTEAFF
TGTGCCAGCAGGGGCCCGGGACGCACTGAAGCTTTCTTT
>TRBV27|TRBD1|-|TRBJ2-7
CASRTGTGGYEQYF
TGTGCCAGCAGAACCGGGACAGGGGGCTACGAGCAGTACTTC
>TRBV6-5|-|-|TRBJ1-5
CASSQDSYQPQHF
TGTGCCAGCAGCCAGGACAGTTATCAGCCCCAGCATTTT
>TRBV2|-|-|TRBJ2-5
CASSTGLRETQYF
TGTGCCAGCAGCACGGGGCTACGGGAGACCCAGTACTTC
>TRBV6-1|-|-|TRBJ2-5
CASRLTGLPGETQYF
TGTGCCAGCAGGCTAACAGGACTCCCGGGGGAGACCCAGTACTTC
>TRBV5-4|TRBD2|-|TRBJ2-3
CASRSSSGRGTDTQYF
TGTGCCAGCAGATCAAGTAGCGGGAGGGGCACAGATACGCAGTATTTT
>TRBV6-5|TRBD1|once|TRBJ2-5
CASSLDRGETQYF
TGTGCCAGCAGCCTTGACAGGGGGGAGACCCAGTACTTC
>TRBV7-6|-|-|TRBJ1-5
CASSLRSNQPQHF
TGTGCCAGCAGCTTAAGGAGCAATCAGCCCCAGCATTTT
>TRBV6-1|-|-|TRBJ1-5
CASSGPGNNQPQHF
TGTGCCAGCAGTGGACCAGGGAACAATCAGCCCCAGCATTTT
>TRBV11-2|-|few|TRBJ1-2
CASRSDSYGYTF
TGTGCCAGCAGGTCGGACAGCTATGGCTACACCTTC
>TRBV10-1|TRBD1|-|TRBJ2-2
CASSPTGGTGELFF
TGCGCCAGCAGTCCAACAGGGGGGACCGGGGAGCTGTTTTTT
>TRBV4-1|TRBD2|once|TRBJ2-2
CASSRRARGASDDTGELFF
TGCGCCAGCAGCCGCCGCGCGCGGGGGGCTTCGGACGACACCGGGGAGCTGTTTTTT
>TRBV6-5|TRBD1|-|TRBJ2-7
CASSNRGSHEQYF
TGTGCCAGCAGCAACAGGGGTTCGCACGAGCAGTACTTC
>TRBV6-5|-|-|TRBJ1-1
CASSSRVNTEAFF
TGTGCCAGCAGTTCTCGGGTGAACACTGAAGCTTTCTTT
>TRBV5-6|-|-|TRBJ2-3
CASSLESTDTQYF
TGTGCCAGCAGCTTGGAAAGCACAGATACGCAGTATTTT
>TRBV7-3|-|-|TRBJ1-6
CASSLTVGSPLHF
TGTGCCAGCAGCTTAACGGTCGGGTCACCCCTCCACTTT
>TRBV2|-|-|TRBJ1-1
CASHRDTGSEAFF
TGTGCCAGCCACCGGGACACCGGCTCTGAAGCTTTCTTT
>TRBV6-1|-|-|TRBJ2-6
CASSEGANVLTF
TGTGCCAGCAGCGAAGGCGCCAACGTCCTGACTTTC
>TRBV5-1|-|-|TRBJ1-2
CASSLVRRGDYGYTF
TGCGCCAGCAGCTTGGTCAGGCGCGGGGACTATGGCTACACCTTC
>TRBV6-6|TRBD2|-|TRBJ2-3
CASSRGGNLDTQYF
TGTGCCAGCAGTCGCGGGGGTAACCTAGATACGCAGTATTTT
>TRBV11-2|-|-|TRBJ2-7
CASSLQGTYEQYF
TGTGCCAGCAGCTTGCAGGGCACCTACGAGCAGTACTTC
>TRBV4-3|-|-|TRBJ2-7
CASSQGKGLIYEQYF
TGCGCCAGCAGCCAAGGCAAGGGACTTATCTACGAGCAGTACTTC
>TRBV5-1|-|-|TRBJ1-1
CASSSPASTEAFF
TGCGCCAGCAGCTCACCGGCGAGCACTGAAGCTTTCTTT
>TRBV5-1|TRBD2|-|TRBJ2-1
CASSLLSGSSYNEQFF
TGCGCCAGCAGCTTGCTTAGCGGGAGTTCCTACAATGAGCAGTTCTTC
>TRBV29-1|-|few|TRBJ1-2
CSVSTVSSFNYGYTF
TGCAGCGTTTCGACAGTCTCTTCTTTTAACTATGGCTACACCTTC
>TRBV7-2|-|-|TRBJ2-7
CASSNSLGQGGDEQYF
TGTGCCAGCAGCAACTCCTTGGGGCAGGGAGGCGACGAGCAGTACTTC
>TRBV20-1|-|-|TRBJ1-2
CSAPHPYGYTF
TGCAGTGCTCCTCATCCCTATGGCTACACCTTC
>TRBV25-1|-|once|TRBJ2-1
CASSVPLGFPQNNEQFF
TGTGCCAGCAGTGTTCCCCTGGGGTTCCCGCAGAACAATGAGCAGTTCTTC
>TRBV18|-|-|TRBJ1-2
CASSPGSGGYTF
TGTGCCAGCTCACCAGGGAGCGGAGGCTACACCTTC
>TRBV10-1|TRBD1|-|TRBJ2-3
CASSDLQGAEDTQYF
TGCGCCAGCAGTGATCTACAGGGGGCTGAAGATACGCAGTATTTT
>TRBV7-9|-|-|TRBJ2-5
CASSTRGRSLQETQYF
TGTGCCAGCAGCACCCGGGGGAGATCTCTCCAAGAGACCCAGTACTTC
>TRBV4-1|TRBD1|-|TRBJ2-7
CASSPSFTGEYEQYF
TGCGCCAGCAGCCCGTCCTTTACAGGGGAGTACGAGCAGTACTTC
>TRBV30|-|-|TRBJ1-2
CAWSSSTAHRGYTF
TGTGCCTGGAGTTCGTCAACGGCCCACCGGGGCTACACCTTC
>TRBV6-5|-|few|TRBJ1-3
CASRDSIGNTIYF
TGTGCCAGCAGGGACAGTATTGGAAACACCATATATTTT
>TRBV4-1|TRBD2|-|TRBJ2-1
CASSHGGGYEQFF
TGCGCCAGCAGCCACGGGGGGGGCTATGAGCAGTTCTTC
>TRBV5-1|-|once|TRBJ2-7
CASSLDLSSYEQYF
TGCGCCAGCAGCTTGGACTTAAGCTCCTACGAGCAGTACTTC
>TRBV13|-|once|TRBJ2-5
CASTRDPTETQYF
TGTGCCAGCACCAGGGACCCGACAGAGACCCAGTACTTC